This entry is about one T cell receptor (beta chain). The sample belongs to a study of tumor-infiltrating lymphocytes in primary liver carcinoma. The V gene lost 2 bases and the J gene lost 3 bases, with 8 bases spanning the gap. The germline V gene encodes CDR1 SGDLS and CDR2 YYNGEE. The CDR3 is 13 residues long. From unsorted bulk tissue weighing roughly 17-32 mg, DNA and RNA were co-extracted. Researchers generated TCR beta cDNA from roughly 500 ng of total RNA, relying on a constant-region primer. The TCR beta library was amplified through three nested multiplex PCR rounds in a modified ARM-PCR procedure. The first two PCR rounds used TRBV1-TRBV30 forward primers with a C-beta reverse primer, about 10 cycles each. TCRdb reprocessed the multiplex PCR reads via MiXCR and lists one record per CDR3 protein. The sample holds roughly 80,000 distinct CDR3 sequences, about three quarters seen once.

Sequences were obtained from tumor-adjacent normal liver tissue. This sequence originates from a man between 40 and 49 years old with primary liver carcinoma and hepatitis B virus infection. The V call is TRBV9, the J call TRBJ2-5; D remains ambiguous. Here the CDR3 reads CASSVGLKETQYF. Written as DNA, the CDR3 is TGTGCCAGCAGCGTTGGCTTGAAAGAGACCCAGTACTTC.